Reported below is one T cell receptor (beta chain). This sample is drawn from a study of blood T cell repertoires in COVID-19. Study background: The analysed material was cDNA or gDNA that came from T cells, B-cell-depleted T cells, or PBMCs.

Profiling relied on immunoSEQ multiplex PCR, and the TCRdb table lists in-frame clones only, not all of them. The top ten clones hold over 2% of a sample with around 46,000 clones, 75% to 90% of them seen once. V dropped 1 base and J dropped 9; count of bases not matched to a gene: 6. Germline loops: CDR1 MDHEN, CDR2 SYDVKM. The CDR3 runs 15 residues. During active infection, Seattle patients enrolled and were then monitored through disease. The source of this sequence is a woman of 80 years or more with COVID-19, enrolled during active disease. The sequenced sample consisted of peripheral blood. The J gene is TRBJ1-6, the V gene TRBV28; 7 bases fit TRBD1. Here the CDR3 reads CASSLFQGVVSPLHF. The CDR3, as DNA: TGTGCCAGCAGTTTATTCCAGGGGGTAGTTTCACCCCTCCACTTT.